These 6 T cell receptor beta chains originate from one sample sequenced in a study of blood T cell repertoires in COVID-19. Assay used: immunoSEQ multiplex PCR; TCRdb lists only in-frame clones, some missing. Of 200,000 to 250,000 clones in the sample, roughly 86% were seen once. Source material: peripheral blood. Receptors originate from a woman aged 45-65 years with COVID-19, enrolled during active disease.

V usage is TRBV12-5 and J usage is TRBJ2-2, with TRBD2 matching over 11 bases. The V gene end was trimmed by 0 bases and the J gene end by 4 bases; junction bases not matched to a gene: 4. The germline V gene has CDR1 LGHNT and CDR2 FRNRAP. The length of the CDR3 is 17 residues. The CDR3 DNA follows: TGTGCTAGTGGTTTGGTACTAGCGGGGGAATTCACCGGGGAGCTGTTTTTT. This sequence encodes CASGLVLAGEFTGELFF.

This chain connects TRBV11-3 to TRBJ2-1; TRBD2 might be the D (6 bases). Trimming removed 6 bases at V and 8 bases at J, with 14 bases between. The CDR3 loop spans 13 amino acids. CDR1 and CDR2 from the germline V gene are SGHNT and YENEEA. CDR3 bases: TGTGCCAGCAGTTGGACCCCGGGAGATGAGCAGTTCTTC. Its translation is CASSWTPGDEQFF.

The rearrangement joins TRBV19 to TRBJ2-3, with a tentative D call TRBD2 (5 bases). The CDR3 contains 13 residues. Per germline, CDR1 LNHDA and CDR2 SQIVND (reference sequence). CDR3 sequence: CATRDLNTDTQYF. The CDR3 region has the DNA TGTGCTACACGGGATTTGAACACAGATACGCAGTATTTT.

Only one count was recorded for this clone. The rearrangement joins TRBV5-4 to TRBJ1-1; D is unclear. The ends were cut back, 3 bases at V and 7 bases at J, with 13 bases in the middle. The CDR3 covers 13 residues. Germline V gives CDR1 SGHNT, CDR2 YYREEE (reference sequence). The CDR3 here is CASSSVRLSEAFF. The CDR3 coding sequence is TGTGCCAGCAGCTCCGTCCGGTTGAGTGAAGCTTTCTTT.

The chain couples TRBV4-3 to TRBJ2-3, with 9 bases lining up with TRBD2. Germline CDR1 and CDR2: LGHNA and YSLEER. CDR3 size: 14 residues. The trim removed 5 bases at V and 5 bases at J, leaving 5 bases unmatched. The CDR3, as DNA: TGCGCCAGCAGCTCCCGCGGGGGGGAAGATACGCAGTATTTT. It encodes CASSSRGGEDTQYF.

V usage is TRBV4-3 and J usage is TRBJ2-7, with TRBD1 matching 9 bases. V lost 4 bases, J lost 8 bases, and 12 bases stayed unmatched. Germline V gene lookup returns CDR1 LGHNA and CDR2 YSLEER. The CDR3 runs to 15 residues. CDR3 amino acids: CASSRDRVIYDQQYF. The DNA of the CDR3 is TGCGCCAGCAGCCGGGACAGGGTGATTTACGACCAGCAGTACTTC.